This T cell receptor beta chain was documented in a study of T cells of healthy individuals. The CDR3 runs 15 residues. The ends lost 7 bases at V and 5 bases at J; junction bases unmatched: 10. TCRdb re-analysed the 5' RACE reads in MiXCR, keeping a single row per CDR3 protein. The sample yields around 53,000 distinct CDR3 sequences, roughly 14% seen once. This TCR derives from a human donor in good health. The rearrangement joins TRBV12-3 or TRBV12-4 to TRBJ2-5; 10 bases map to TRBD2. The CDR3 region is CASTIAAGGLETQYF. In DNA form, the CDR3 reads TGTGCCAGCACCATTGCAGCGGGAGGGCTGGAGACCCAGTACTTC.